The 29 T cell receptor beta chains below all came from one sample that was sequenced in a study of neoadjuvant anti-PD-1 for oral cavity cancer. Libraries were prepared by immunoSEQ multiplex PCR; TCRdb keeps only in-frame clonotypes and omits some of them. The sample records around 18,000 clones, approximately 72% being singletons. Specimen: PBMCs, collected before nivolumab (anti-PD-1) treatment. These TCRs come from a person between 40 and 80 years old with oral cavity squamous cell carcinoma.

V and J are TRBV19 and TRBJ2-2; TRBD2 agrees at 8 bases. With 7 bases clipped from V and 6 bases from J, the junction kept 4 bases outside the gene matches. Germline values: CDR1 LNHDA, CDR2 SQIVND (reference sequence). The CDR3 spans 13 residues. CDR3 region: CASTAGVSGELFF. CDR3 in DNA: TGTGCCAGTACAGCGGGAGTCTCCGGGGAGCTGTTTTTT.

The CDR3 loop reads CASSFQGSNEKLFF. CDR3 DNA sequence: TGCGCCAGCAGCTTCCAGGGGTCGAATGAAAAACTGTTTTTT. This chain joins TRBV5-1 and TRBJ1-4; a weak D match, TRBD1 (6 bases). This CDR3 contains 14 residues. Germline V gives CDR1 SGHRS, CDR2 YFSETQ. Deletions cut 2 bases from V and 5 bases from J, with 10 bases between.

This chain connects TRBV5-5 to TRBJ2-4, with D possibly matching TRBD2 (6 bases). CDR3 length: 15 amino acids. CDR1 SGHKS and CDR2 YYEKEE come from the germline V gene (reference sequence). The V gene lost 4 bases and the J gene lost 7 bases, with 18 bases spanning the gap. In DNA form, the CDR3 reads TGTGCCAGCAGCCCCGAGGAGGGCGACCCGAACATTCAGTACTTC. Its translation: CASSPEEGDPNIQYF.

The genes are TRBV7-6 and TRBJ2-1, with unresolved D. Germline CDR1 reads SGHVS; CDR2 reads FNYEAQ. This CDR3 spans 16 amino acids. V was cut by 5 bases and J by 0 bases, with 14 bases left in between. CDR3 nucleotides: TGTGCCAGCAGCCCGTGGGCCCCTCCCTCCTACAATGAGCAGTTCTTC. This sequence encodes CASSPWAPPSYNEQFF. Filled out from reference TRBV7-6 and TRBJ2-1, the complete variable domain reads GAGVSQSPRYKVTKRGQDVALRCDPISGHVSLYWYRQALGQGPEFLTYFNYEAQQDKSGLPNDRFSAERPEGSISTLTIQRTEQRDSAMYRCASSPWAPPSYNEQFFGPGTRLTVL.

The chain is built from TRBV2 and TRBJ2-1; D might be TRBD2 (5 bases). The CDR3 loop spans 15 amino acids. The ends were cut back, 0 bases at V and 7 bases at J, with 13 bases in the middle. Germline V gene lookup returns CDR1 SNHLY and CDR2 FYNNEI. The CDR3 is CASSEALALGNEQFF. For the CDR3, the DNA is TGTGCCAGCAGTGAAGCCCTAGCCTTAGGTAATGAGCAGTTCTTC.

This clone was seen a handful of times. The chain combines TRBV7-9 with TRBJ2-7; possible D gene TRBD2, 6 bases. The germline V gene has CDR1 SEHNR and CDR2 FQNEAQ (reference sequence). V dropped 4 bases and J dropped 6 bases, with 10 bases sitting between them. The CDR3 runs 12 residues. The CDR3 nucleotides read TGTGCCAGCAGCTCCGGAGGGAGCGAGCAGTACTTC. Its translation: CASSSGGSEQYF.

This clone was picked up one time. The rearrangement joins TRBV5-8 to TRBJ2-3; D assignment may be TRBD1 or TRBD2 (6 bases each). V was trimmed by 5 bases and J by 2 bases, leaving 18 bases between them. The CDR3 is 16 residues long. From germline, CDR1 is SGHTS and CDR2 YDEGEE. CDR3 amino acids: CASRDGGNTATDTQYF. Written as DNA, the CDR3 is TGTGCCAGCAGGGACGGGGGCAACACCGCCACAGATACGCAGTATTTT.

The genes are TRBV6-1 and TRBJ1-3, with D possibly TRBD1 on 5 matching bases. There are 14 residues in the CDR3. V gave up 7 bases and J gave up 0 bases, with 10 bases separating them. Germline values: CDR1 MNHNS, CDR2 SASEGT. DNA for the CDR3: TGTGCCAGCAAGGGGAGGGGCTCTGGAAACACCATATATTTT. Its translation is CASKGRGSGNTIYF.

This clone was observed a few times. The chain is built from TRBV19 and TRBJ2-1; D could derive from TRBD1 or TRBD2 (5 bases each). V was trimmed by 6 bases and J by 4 bases, leaving 10 bases between them. The CDR3 covers 13 residues. Germline lookup yields CDR1 LNHDA and CDR2 SQIVND (reference sequence). Here the CDR3 reads CASSGDPYNEQFF. The CDR3 DNA reads TGTGCCAGTAGCGGGGACCCTTACAATGAGCAGTTCTTC.

This sequence joins TRBV6-1 and TRBJ2-1; no firm D call. Germline V gene lookup returns CDR1 MNHNS and CDR2 SASEGT. V lost 5 bases to trimming and J lost 5 bases, with 7 bases between them. The CDR3 sequence is 12 residues long. The CDR3 region has the DNA TGTGCCAGCAGTCTGGAGAACAATGAGCAGTTCTTC. Translated: CASSLENNEQFF.

The V gene is TRBV19, the J gene TRBJ2-1; D not resolved. V gave up 0 bases and J gave up 3 bases, with 6 bases separating them. CDR1 and CDR2 (germline): LNHDA, SQIVND (reference sequence). The CDR3 covers 14 residues. DNA of the CDR3: TGTGCCAGTAGTATAGATTCAGACTACAATGAGCAGTTCTTC. The encoded protein is CASSIDSDYNEQFF.

The chain couples TRBV27 to TRBJ1-1; the D gene is possibly TRBD1 (5 bases). The germline gives CDR1 MNHEY, CDR2 SMNVEV (reference sequence). There are 14 residues in the CDR3. The V end was cut by 5 bases, the J end by 1 base, with 11 bases between. CDR3 bases: TGTGCCAGCAGTCCCTTAGACAGGAACACTGAAGCTTTCTTT. It yields the protein CASSPLDRNTEAFF.

This clone turned up a few times. The V call is TRBV5-1, the J call TRBJ2-3; D not certain. Germline values: CDR1 SGHRS, CDR2 YFSETQ. Trimming left V 4 bases short and J 3 bases short, with 6 bases between. The CDR3 contains 12 residues. CDR3 in amino acids: CASSPETDTQYF. In DNA form, the CDR3 reads TGCGCCAGCAGCCCAGAGACAGATACGCAGTATTTT.

This chain joins TRBV7-3 and TRBJ2-1; D is undetermined. The V gene lost 3 bases and the J gene lost 7 bases, with 13 bases spanning the gap. The germline V gene encodes CDR1 SGHTA and CDR2 FQGTGA. The CDR3 is 14 residues long. The CDR3 is CASSLGWESNEQFF. The CDR3 DNA is TGTGCCAGCAGCTTGGGGTGGGAATCAAATGAGCAGTTCTTC. The whole variable domain, remainder taken from reference TRBV7-3 and TRBJ2-1, is GAGVSQTPSNKVTEKGKYVELRCDPISGHTALYWYRQSLGQGPEFLIYFQGTGAADDSGLPNDRFFAVRPEGSVSTLKIQRTERGDSAVYLCASSLGWESNEQFFGPGTRLTVL.

The chain recombines TRBV27 with TRBJ1-2, with D unresolved. The CDR3 length is 12 residues. The germline V and J ends were trimmed by 5 bases and 8 bases, with 12 bases remaining between them. The germline gives CDR1 MNHEY, CDR2 SMNVEV (reference sequence). CDR3 sequence reads: CASSPSIGGYTF. The CDR3 nucleotides are TGTGCCAGCAGTCCCTCCATTGGAGGCTACACCTTC.

The table lists this clone with a few counts. CDR3 DNA sequence: TGTGCCATCAGGCCGACAGGGGGGACCTATGGCTACACCTTC. Its protein is CAIRPTGGTYGYTF. V is TRBV10-3 and J is TRBJ1-2; 9 nucleotides line up with TRBD1. Germline CDR1 reads ENHRY; CDR2 reads SYGVKD. The CDR3 contains 14 residues. Trimming took 6 bases from V and 4 from J; bases not matched to a gene: 6.

The chain recombines TRBV5-1 with TRBJ2-3; D possibly matches TRBD1 or TRBD2 (6 bases each). CDR1 and CDR2 (germline): SGHRS, YFSETQ. The CDR3 length is 12 residues. The germline V and J ends were trimmed by 3 bases and 13 bases, with 15 bases remaining between them. CDR3: CASSSEGGAKYF. DNA of the CDR3: TGCGCCAGCAGCTCTGAGGGGGGCGCTAAGTATTTT.

The chain joins TRBV7-2 to TRBJ1-1; D uncertain. Germline assignment: CDR1 SGHTA and CDR2 FQGNSA. V was cut by 4 bases and J by 8 bases, with 17 bases left in between. The CDR3 sequence is 14 residues long. The CDR3 coding sequence is TGTGCCAGCAGCTCGCTGGTGGTTGGAGGAGAAGCTTTCTTT. Encoded protein: CASSSLVVGGEAFF. Based on the CDR3 plus reference TRBV7-2 and TRBJ1-1, the full variable domain is GAGVSQSPSNKVTEKGKDVELRCDPISGHTALYWYRQSLGQGLEFLIYFQGNSAPDKSGLPSDRFSAERTGGSVSTLTIQRTQQEDSAVYLCASSSLVVGGEAFFGQGTRLTVV.

The chain recombines TRBV9 with TRBJ1-4; D not certain. The length of the CDR3 is 14 residues. Germline CDR1 and CDR2: SGDLS and YYNGEE. The ends were cut back, 0 bases at V and 3 bases at J, with 6 bases in the middle. CDR3 protein: CASSVAAANEKLFF. The DNA for the CDR3 is TGTGCCAGCAGCGTAGCGGCCGCTAATGAAAAACTGTTTTTT.

In this sample, this clone turned up once. The gene calls are TRBV19 and TRBJ1-2; weak D call: TRBD1 (5 bases). CDR1 is LNHDA and CDR2 is SQIVND in the germline V gene (reference sequence). V was cut by 6 bases and J by 0 bases, with 17 bases left in between. This CDR3 has 16 amino acids. The CDR3 DNA follows: TGTGCCAGTAGGCGATCCGGACGGGACGCTAACTATGGCTACACCTTC. Translated, it gives CASRRSGRDANYGYTF.

V and J are TRBV10-3 and TRBJ2-1; D unclear. This CDR3 spans 12 amino acids. The germline V and J ends were trimmed by 2 bases and 9 bases, with 8 bases remaining between them. CDR1 and CDR2 (germline): ENHRY, SYGVKD. CDR3 residues: CAISEGVTEQFF. In DNA, the CDR3 is TGTGCCATCAGTGAGGGGGTGACTGAGCAGTTCTTC.

The chain combines TRBV27 with TRBJ2-1, with D unclear. V lost 3 bases to trimming and J lost 0 bases, with 9 bases between them. The CDR3 totals 15 residues. Germline CDR1 reads MNHEY; CDR2 reads SMNVEV (reference sequence). The CDR3 DNA reads as TGTGCCAGCAGTTTCGTCTCCAGCTCCTACAATGAGCAGTTCTTC. Its protein product is CASSFVSSSYNEQFF.

The rearrangement joins TRBV19 to TRBJ2-5; 7 nucleotides align to TRBD2. The length of the CDR3 is 16 residues. J was trimmed by 2 bases and V by 1 base; bases with no gene match: 7. In germline, CDR1 is LNHDA, CDR2 SQIVND (reference sequence). The CDR3 DNA reads TGTGCCAGTAGTATAGGGCGGTTGGGACTACAAGAGACCCAGTACTTC. Translated: CASSIGRLGLQETQYF.

The CDR3 DNA is TGTGCCAGCAGCTTGGGACTACCGGGGCCCGGGCGGGAGCAGTACTTC. Its protein product is CASSLGLPGPGREQYF. The genes are TRBV5-6 and TRBJ2-7; D may be TRBD1 or TRBD2 (5 bases each). This CDR3 spans 16 amino acids. Germline CDR1 SGHDT, CDR2 YYEEEE. The V end lost 0 bases, the J end lost 7 bases, and 20 bases lay between the germline ends.

In this sample, this clone turned up once. V gene TRBV15 combines with J gene TRBJ1-4; TRBD1 agrees at 7 bases. V was pared by 6 bases and J by 3 bases, with 13 bases of the junction left unmatched. In germline, CDR1 is LNHNV, CDR2 YYDKDF (reference sequence). There are 17 residues in the CDR3. The CDR3 loop reads CATRGARGAGSNEKLFF. The CDR3 region has the DNA TGTGCCACCAGAGGGGCCAGGGGGGCAGGATCTAATGAAAAACTGTTTTTT.

In DNA form, the CDR3 reads TGCAGCGCCGACGGAGGGGCTAACGAGCAGTACTTC. It specifies CSADGGANEQYF. The rearrangement uses TRBV29-1 and TRBJ2-7; D is perhaps TRBD2 (6 bases). Trimming left V 7 bases short and J 5 bases short, with 15 bases between. The CDR3 loop spans 12 amino acids. Germline V gene data show CDR1 as SQVTM and CDR2 as ANQGSEA.

This chain joins TRBV6-5 and TRBJ1-5; no clear D gene. CDR3 length: 13 residues. The germline gives CDR1 MNHEY, CDR2 SVGAGI. V was trimmed by 6 bases and J by 4 bases, leaving 10 bases between them. CDR3 DNA sequence: TGTGCCAGCAGCCGGACTTCTAATCAGCCCCAGCATTTT. Translating gives CASSRTSNQPQHF.

This chain links TRBV29-1 with TRBJ2-1; D not certain. Trimming left V 4 bases short and J 3 bases short, with 7 bases between. The CDR3 is made up of 12 amino acids. Germline V CDR1 and CDR2: SQVTM, ANQGSEA. The CDR3 loop reads CSVGQSYNEQFF. In DNA, the CDR3 is TGCAGCGTTGGACAAAGCTACAATGAGCAGTTCTTC.

This chain joins TRBV6-5 and TRBJ1-1; D not certain. Germline CDR1 MNHEY, CDR2 SVGAGI. The V end lost 6 bases, the J end lost 5 bases, and 13 bases lay between the germline ends. The CDR3 runs 13 residues. The CDR3 reads CASRIPGGTEAFF. CDR3 in DNA: TGTGCCAGCAGGATACCAGGAGGAACTGAAGCTTTCTTT.